This T cell receptor (delta chain) appears in the sequencing data of a study of gamma-delta chains in newborns, infants, children. The CDR3 loop spans 19 amino acids. Germline-derived CDR1 and CDR2 are GEAIGNYY and EKD. The junction had 4 bases not matched to a gene; V was cut back by 0 bases and J by 0 bases. TCRdb re-called the reads with CATT. This sample has under 5,500 delta-chain clones, with approximately 5% found just once. Sequenced sample: blood. The chain combines TRDV2 with TRDJ3; 10 bases map to TRDD3. The origin of this receptor is a child who was a newborn, infant or young child, either healthy, febrile or measles-vaccinated (not recorded which). The CDR3 is CACDTVGDTRSWDTRQMFF. Here the CDR3 DNA reads TGTGCCTGTGACACCGTGGGGGATACCCGCTCCTGGGACACCCGACAGATGTTTTTC.